One T cell receptor beta chain is described in this entry. CDR3 size: 20 residues. Germline V gene sequence: CDR1 LGHDT, CDR2 YNNKEL (reference sequence). Trimming took 0 bases from V and 0 from J; bases not matched to a gene: 9. The data derive from a study of blood T cell repertoires in COVID-19. Study-wide context: In each case, the material was cDNA or gDNA derived from T cells, B-cell-depleted T cells, or PBMCs.

In the study's own analysis: Using reference gene primer amplification, nucleated cell counts were estimated. Sequenced by immunoSEQ multiplex PCR; TCRdb stores in-frame clones only, minus some. Clone size and V and J calls were adopted from that table, with D and trimming inferred from the DNA. The data show about 270,000 clones, with approximately 90% seen just once and approximately 3% held by the top ten. Membership in each cohort depended on participant-reported clinical history. Each exposed participant met a COVID-19 case in the 2 weeks preceding study entry. The V gene is TRBV3-1 (or the pseudogene TRBV3-2), the J gene TRBJ2-3; 13 bases align to TRBD2. The clonotype originates from a man between 40 and 49 years old who had been exposed to COVID-19. The sample was PBMCs or T cells enriched from blood (not recorded which). The CDR3: CASSQDRELAGGTSTDTQYF. The CDR3 DNA reads as TGTGCCAGCAGCCAAGATCGGGAACTAGCGGGAGGGACTAGCACAGATACGCAGTATTTT.